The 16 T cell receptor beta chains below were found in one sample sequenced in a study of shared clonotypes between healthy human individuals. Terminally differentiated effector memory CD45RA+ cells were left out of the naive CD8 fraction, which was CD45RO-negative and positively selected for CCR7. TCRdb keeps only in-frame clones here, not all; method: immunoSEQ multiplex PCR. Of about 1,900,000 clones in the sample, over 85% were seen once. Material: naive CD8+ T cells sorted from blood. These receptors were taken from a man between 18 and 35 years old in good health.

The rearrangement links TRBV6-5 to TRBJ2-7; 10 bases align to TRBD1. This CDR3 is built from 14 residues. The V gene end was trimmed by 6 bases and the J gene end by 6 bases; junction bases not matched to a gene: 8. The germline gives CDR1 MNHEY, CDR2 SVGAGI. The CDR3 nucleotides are TGTGCCAGCAGCTTCGACAGGGGGCGAAGCGAGCAGTACTTC. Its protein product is CASSFDRGRSEQYF.

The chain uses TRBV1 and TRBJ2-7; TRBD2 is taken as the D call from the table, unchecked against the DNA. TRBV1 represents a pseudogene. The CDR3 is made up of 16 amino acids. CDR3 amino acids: CTSSQEKRSISYEQYF. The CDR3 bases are TGCACCAGCAGCCAAGAGAAGCGGAGTATTTCCTACGAGCAGTACTTC.

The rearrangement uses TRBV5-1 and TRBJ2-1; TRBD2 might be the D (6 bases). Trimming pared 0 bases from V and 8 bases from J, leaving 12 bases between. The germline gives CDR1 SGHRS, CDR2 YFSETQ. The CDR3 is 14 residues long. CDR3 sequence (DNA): TGCGCCAGCAGCTTGGAACCGGGACTCGATGAGCAGTTCTTC. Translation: CASSLEPGLDEQFF.

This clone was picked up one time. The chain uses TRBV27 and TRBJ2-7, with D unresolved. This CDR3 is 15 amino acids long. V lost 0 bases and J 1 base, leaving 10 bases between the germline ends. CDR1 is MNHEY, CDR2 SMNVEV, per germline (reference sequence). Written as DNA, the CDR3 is TGTGCCAGCAGTTTATCACCCTCAAATTCCTACGAGCAGTACTTC. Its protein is CASSLSPSNSYEQYF.

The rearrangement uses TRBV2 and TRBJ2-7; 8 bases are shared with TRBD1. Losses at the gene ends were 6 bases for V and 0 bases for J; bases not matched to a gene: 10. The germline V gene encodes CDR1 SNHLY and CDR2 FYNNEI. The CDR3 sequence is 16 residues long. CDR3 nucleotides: TGTGCCAGCAGCCCGACGACAGGGGTCGGCTCCTACGAGCAGTACTTC. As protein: CASSPTTGVGSYEQYF.

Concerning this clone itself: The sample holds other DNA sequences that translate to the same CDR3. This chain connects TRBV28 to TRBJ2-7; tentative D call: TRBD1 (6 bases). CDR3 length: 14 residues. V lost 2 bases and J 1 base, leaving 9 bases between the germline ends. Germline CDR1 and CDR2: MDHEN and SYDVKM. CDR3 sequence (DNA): TGTGCCAGCAGTTTAAGGGGGACATCCTACGAGCAGTACTTC. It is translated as CASSLRGTSYEQYF.

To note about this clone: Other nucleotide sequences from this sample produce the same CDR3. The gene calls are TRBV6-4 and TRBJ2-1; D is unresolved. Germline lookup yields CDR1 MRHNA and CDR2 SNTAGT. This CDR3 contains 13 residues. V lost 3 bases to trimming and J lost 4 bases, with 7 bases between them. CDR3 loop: CASSEGRYNEQFF. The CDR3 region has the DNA TGTGCCAGCAGTGAAGGACGTTACAATGAGCAGTTCTTC.

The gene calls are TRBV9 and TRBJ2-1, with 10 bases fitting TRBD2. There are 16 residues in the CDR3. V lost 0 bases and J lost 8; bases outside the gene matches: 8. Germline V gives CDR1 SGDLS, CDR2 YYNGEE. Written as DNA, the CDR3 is TGTGCCAGCAGCGTAGAGGCTAGCGGGAGTACAGATGAGCAGTTCTTC. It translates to CASSVEASGSTDEQFF.

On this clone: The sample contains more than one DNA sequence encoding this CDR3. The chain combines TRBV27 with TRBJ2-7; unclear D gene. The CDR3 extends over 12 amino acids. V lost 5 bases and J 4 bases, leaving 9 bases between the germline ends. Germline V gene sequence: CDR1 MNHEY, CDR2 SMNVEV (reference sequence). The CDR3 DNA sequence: TGTGCCAGCAGTACCGACGGTTACGAGCAGTACTTC. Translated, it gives CASSTDGYEQYF.

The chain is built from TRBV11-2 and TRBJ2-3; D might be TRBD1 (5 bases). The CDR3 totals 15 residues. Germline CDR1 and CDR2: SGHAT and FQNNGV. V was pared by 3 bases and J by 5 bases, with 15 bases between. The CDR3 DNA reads TGTGCCAGCAGCTTTTGGGCAGGGCGTGGAGATACGCAGTATTTT. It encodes CASSFWAGRGDTQYF.

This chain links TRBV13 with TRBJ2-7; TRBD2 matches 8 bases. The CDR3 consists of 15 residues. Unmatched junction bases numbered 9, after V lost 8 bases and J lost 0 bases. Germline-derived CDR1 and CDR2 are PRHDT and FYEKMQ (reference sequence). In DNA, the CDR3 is TGTGCCAGCCGATTTGTCGGGGGGGGCTCCTACGAGCAGTACTTC. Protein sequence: CASRFVGGGSYEQYF.

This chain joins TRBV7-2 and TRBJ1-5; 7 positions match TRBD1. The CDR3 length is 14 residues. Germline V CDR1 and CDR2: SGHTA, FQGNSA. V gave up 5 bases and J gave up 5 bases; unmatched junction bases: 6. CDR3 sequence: CASSPLGQYQPQHF. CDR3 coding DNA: TGTGCCAGCAGCCCCTTGGGACAGTATCAGCCCCAGCATTTT.

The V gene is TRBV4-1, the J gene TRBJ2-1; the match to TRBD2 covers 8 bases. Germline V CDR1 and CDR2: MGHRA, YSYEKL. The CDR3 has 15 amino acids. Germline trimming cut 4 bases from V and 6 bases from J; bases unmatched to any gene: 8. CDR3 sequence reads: CASSRGTGGVNEQFF. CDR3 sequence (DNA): TGCGCCAGCAGCCGAGGGACGGGGGGGGTCAATGAGCAGTTCTTC.

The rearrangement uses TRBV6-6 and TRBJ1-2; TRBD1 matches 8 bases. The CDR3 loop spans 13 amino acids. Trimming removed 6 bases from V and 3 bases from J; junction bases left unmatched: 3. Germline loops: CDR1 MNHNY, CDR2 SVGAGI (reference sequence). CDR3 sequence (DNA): TGTGCCAGCAGAGACAGGGGTGACTATGGCTACACCTTC. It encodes CASRDRGDYGYTF.

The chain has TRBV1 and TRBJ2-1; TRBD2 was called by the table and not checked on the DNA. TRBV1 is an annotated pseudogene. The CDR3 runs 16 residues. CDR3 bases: TGCACCAGCAGACCCCCTAGCGGGGAGACCTACAATGAGCAGTTCTTC. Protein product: CTSRPPSGETYNEQFF.

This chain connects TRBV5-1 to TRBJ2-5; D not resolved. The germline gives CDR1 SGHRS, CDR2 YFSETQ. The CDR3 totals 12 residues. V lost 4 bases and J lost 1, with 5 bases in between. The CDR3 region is CASSNPQETQYF. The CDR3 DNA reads TGCGCCAGCAGCAACCCCCAAGAGACCCAGTACTTC. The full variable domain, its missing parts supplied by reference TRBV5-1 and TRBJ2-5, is KAGVTQTPRYLIKTRGQQVTLSCSPISGHRSVSWYQQTPGQGLQFLFEYFSETQRNKGNFPGRFSGRQFSNSRSEMNVSTLELGDSALYLCASSNPQETQYFGPGTRLLVL.